These T cell receptor beta chains were read from a single sample in a study of T cell repertoires in cytomegalovirus infection. MiXCR, applied by TCRdb to the reads, yields one record per CDR3 protein. This table has 200,000 to 250,000 distinct CDR3 sequences, about 23% appearing once. The sample was CD8+ T cells from PBMCs. These receptors came from a human donor in good health (CMV status not recorded). Some clones in this sample may be carry-over from other donors' samples. Each CDR3 is given with its conserved first and last residue. D genes are given only for firm matches. Size is omitted from some rows. Given values are once, few, many or a class for expanded clones.

v_gene: TRBV7-9
abundance: few
j_gene: TRBJ2-7
d_gene: TRBD1
CDR3aa: CASSWTGGSHEQYF
CDR3nt: TGTGCCAGCAGCTGGACAGGGGGTTCCCACGAGCAGTACTTC

v_gene: TRBV6-1
abundance: few
j_gene: TRBJ1-5
d_gene: -
CDR3aa: CASSFQGNQPQHF
CDR3nt: TGTGCCAGCAGTTTTCAGGGGAATCAGCCCCAGCATTTT

v_gene: TRBV5-6
abundance: many
j_gene: TRBJ1-1
d_gene: -
CDR3aa: CASSLGGASTEAFF
CDR3nt: TGTGCCAGCAGCTTGGGGGGCGCGAGCACTGAAGCTTTCTTT

v_gene: TRBV10-3
abundance: -
j_gene: TRBJ2-7
d_gene: TRBD2
CDR3aa: CAISEGAGVSSYEQYF
CDR3nt: TGTGCCATCAGTGAAGGAGCGGGGGTTTCCTCCTACGAGCAGTACTTC

v_gene: TRBV28
abundance: few
j_gene: TRBJ2-5
d_gene: TRBD2
CDR3aa: CASSSGTRSPATQYF
CDR3nt: TGTGCCAGCAGTTCCGGGACTAGGTCACCGGCGACCCAGTACTTC

v_gene: TRBV28
abundance: few
j_gene: TRBJ2-7
d_gene: TRBD1
CDR3aa: CASSIARDSSYEQYF
CDR3nt: TGTGCCAGCAGTATCGCACGGGACAGCTCCTACGAGCAGTACTTC

v_gene: TRBV6-5
abundance: -
j_gene: TRBJ2-3
d_gene: -
CDR3aa: CASSYTPSTDTQYF
CDR3nt: TGTGCCAGCAGTTACACCCCCAGCACAGATACGCAGTATTTT

v_gene: TRBV20-1
abundance: once
j_gene: TRBJ2-1
d_gene: -
CDR3aa: CSARDDRDWAYNEQFF
CDR3nt: TGCAGTGCTAGAGATGATAGGGACTGGGCCTACAATGAGCAGTTCTTC

v_gene: TRBV6-6
abundance: -
j_gene: TRBJ2-6
d_gene: -
CDR3aa: CASSYSASGANVLTF
CDR3nt: TGTGCCAGCAGTTACTCAGCGTCGGGGGCCAACGTCCTGACTTTC

v_gene: TRBV7-2
abundance: many
j_gene: TRBJ2-1
d_gene: -
CDR3aa: CASSTQPGSDEQFF
CDR3nt: TGTGCCAGCAGCACCCAGCCAGGGTCGGATGAGCAGTTCTTC

v_gene: TRBV12-3/TRBV12-4
abundance: few
j_gene: TRBJ1-2
d_gene: -
CDR3aa: CASGLPGHDYYGYTF
CDR3nt: TGTGCCAGCGGCTTACCGGGACACGATTACTATGGCTACACCTTC

v_gene: TRBV7-6
abundance: few
j_gene: TRBJ1-2
d_gene: -
CDR3aa: CASRLGPLSGYTF
CDR3nt: TGTGCCAGCCGGCTGGGGCCCTTGTCTGGCTACACCTTC

v_gene: TRBV12-3/TRBV12-4
abundance: -
j_gene: TRBJ2-7
d_gene: -
CDR3aa: CASSIRPAYEQYF
CDR3nt: TGTGCCAGCAGTATTCGGCCCGCATACGAGCAGTACTTC

v_gene: TRBV10-3
abundance: few
j_gene: TRBJ2-7
d_gene: -
CDR3aa: CAISSGYEQYF
CDR3nt: TGTGCCATCAGCTCAGGGTACGAGCAGTACTTC

v_gene: TRBV28
abundance: few
j_gene: TRBJ2-1
d_gene: -
CDR3aa: CASRGPVYNEQFF
CDR3nt: TGTGCCAGCAGGGGGCCAGTCTACAATGAGCAGTTCTTC

v_gene: TRBV7-2
abundance: many
j_gene: TRBJ2-1
d_gene: -
CDR3aa: CASTARGLYNEQFF
CDR3nt: TGTGCCAGCACCGCACGGGGCCTGTACAATGAGCAGTTCTTC

v_gene: TRBV20-1
abundance: -
j_gene: TRBJ2-3
d_gene: -
CDR3aa: CSASSSSVHPDTQYF
CDR3nt: TGCAGTGCTAGCTCGTCTAGTGTTCACCCAGATACGCAGTATTTT

v_gene: TRBV7-8
abundance: few
j_gene: TRBJ1-2
d_gene: -
CDR3aa: CASSSGPGNGYGYTF
CDR3nt: TGTGCCAGCAGCTCCGGACCTGGGAACGGCTATGGCTACACCTTC

v_gene: TRBV25-1
abundance: few
j_gene: TRBJ2-1
d_gene: -
CDR3aa: CASSESHEQFF
CDR3nt: TGTGCCAGCAGTGAATCCCATGAGCAGTTCTTC

v_gene: TRBV12-3/TRBV12-4
abundance: many
j_gene: TRBJ2-1
d_gene: TRBD2
CDR3aa: CASSDLGGEKDNEQFF
CDR3nt: TGTGCCAGCAGTGACCTCGGGGGGGAGAAAGACAATGAGCAGTTCTTC

v_gene: TRBV28
abundance: few
j_gene: TRBJ2-3
d_gene: TRBD2
CDR3aa: CATASGGLRGTDTQYF
CDR3nt: TGTGCCACCGCTAGCGGGGGCCTTCGAGGCACAGATACGCAGTATTTT

v_gene: TRBV28
abundance: -
j_gene: TRBJ2-3
d_gene: TRBD2
CDR3aa: CASSIAGGSTGTQYF
CDR3nt: TGTGCCAGCAGCATAGCGGGGGGGAGCACAGGTACGCAGTATTTT